These 3 T cell receptor beta chains were all obtained from the same sample, sequenced in a study of beta chain features in type 1 diabetes. The study reverse transcribed the entire isolated RNA, so it sequenced expressed TCRB transcripts. Sequencing used immunoSEQ multiplex PCR; TCRdb keeps in-frame clones, though not all of them. The repertoire holds 900,000 or so clones, with about a sixth as singletons. Source material: naive CD4+ T cells from blood. The receptors originated from a young woman in good health.

The chain has TRBV5-4 and TRBJ2-1; D possibly uses TRBD1 or TRBD2 (5 bases each). Germline-derived CDR1 and CDR2 are SGHNT and YYREEE (reference sequence). The CDR3 has 15 amino acids. Trimming left V 0 bases short and J 9 bases short, with 16 bases between. The CDR3, as DNA: TGTGCCAGCAGCTTGGACGAGGGGCTAGCCCCTGAGCAGTTCTTC. Encoded protein: CASSLDEGLAPEQFF.

This clone was detected only a few times. The chain has TRBV27 and TRBJ2-7; D possibly matches TRBD1 or TRBD2 (5 bases each). Germline V CDR1 and CDR2: MNHEY, SMNVEV (reference sequence). V dropped 3 bases and J dropped 2 bases, with 17 bases sitting between them. The CDR3 length is 16 residues. In nucleotides, the CDR3 is TGTGCCAGCAGTTTTATCCCCGGGACGTCGACCTACGAGCAGTACTTC. It is translated as CASSFIPGTSTYEQYF.

This clone has a handful of counts. The J gene is TRBJ1-5, the V gene TRBV28; no clear D gene. Trimming cost V 8 bases and J 14 bases, with 16 bases left between them. The CDR3 is 11 residues long. Per germline, CDR1 MDHEN and CDR2 SYDVKM. The CDR3 sequence is CASADYPRKHF. The DNA of the CDR3 is TGTGCCAGCGCAGATTATCCGAGAAAGCATTTT.